The source of this T cell receptor beta chain is a study of Graves' ophthalmopathy and Graves' hyperthyroidism. Study results and caveats: Sensitivity of around 86% and specificity of about 84% were achieved when a 13-signature model separated ophthalmopathy from stable hyperthyroidism. Blood samples also showed most expanded thyroid clonotypes exceeding 0.001 frequency.

Turning to this clonotype: Its target is not known.

The study recruited hyperthyroidism patients aged 18 to 65 who were newly diagnosed, under 2 months' duration. The source of the PBMCs was approximately 9.5 ml of fresh peripheral blood. CDR3 length: 18 amino acids. The V and J ends lost 6 bases and 2 bases, in that order; junction bases with no gene match: 17. RNA transcripts served as template for amplifying TCR beta CDR3 sequences. The authors performed first-round RT-PCR with HTBI primers and then a second-round multiplex PCR. TCRdb re-derived calls from the multiplex PCR reads in MiXCR, one entry per CDR3 protein. The sample shows a few hundred thousand distinct CDR3 sequences, about 18% of them seen only once.

Sequencing was carried out using peripheral blood. This TCR came from an adult woman with stable Graves' hyperthyroidism. V gene TRBV12-3 or TRBV12-4 combines with J gene TRBJ1-2, with TRBD1 identical over 8 bases. The CDR3 nucleotides read TGTGCCAGCAGCCCTCGTCGGGACAGGCTACTTGAAAACTATGGCTACACCTTC. It specifies CASSPRRDRLLENYGYTF.